This TCR beta chain originates from a study of shared clonotypes between healthy human individuals. Study information: The cohort had a couple of women and a few men, ages 18 to 49. Study outcomes and limitations: Represented diversity, genetic and exposure-history alike, was limited by few donors.

The germline gives CDR1 SGHRS, CDR2 YFSETQ. The CDR3 consists of 15 residues. V shed 6 bases, J shed 7 bases, and the junction held 11 bases outside the gene matches. Concerning this clone itself: Its antigen is unknown.

Repertoires were generated with immunoSEQ multiplex PCR, while TCRdb's copy carries only in-frame clones and drops some. Among 450,000 to 650,000 clones listed, around 77% were seen once. The clonotype comes from a woman in her thirties or forties in good health. Some clones in this sample may be carry-over from other donors' samples. The rearrangement links TRBV5-1 to TRBJ2-2; 8 nucleotides agree with TRBD2. Specimen: PBMCs. CDR3 DNA: TGCGCCAGCAACCCCGGGACTAGAGGGGGCGGGGAGCTGTTTTTT. It codes for CASNPGTRGGGELFF.